These 3 T cell receptor beta chains came from one sample sequenced in a study of blood T cell repertoires in COVID-19. Repertoires were generated with immunoSEQ multiplex PCR, while TCRdb's copy carries only in-frame clones and drops some. The repertoire consists of about 140,000 clones, with just under 90% occurring once and the leading ten covering approximately 11%. Sequencing was performed on peripheral blood. These receptor sequences come from a woman of 80 years or more with acute or convalescent COVID-19.

J is TRBJ1-5 and V is TRBV18; 7 nucleotides line up with TRBD1. Germline CDR1 is KGHSH and CDR2 is LQKENI. V was pared by 3 bases and J by 3 bases, with 5 bases of the junction left unmatched. This CDR3 comprises 15 residues. The CDR3 DNA reads as TGTGCCAGCTCACCGGGGGGACAGCCCAATCAGCCCCAGCATTTT. Its translation: CASSPGGQPNQPQHF. Full variable domain (rest looked up from reference TRBV18 and TRBJ1-5): NAGVMQNPRHLVRRRGQEARLRCSPMKGHSHVYWYRQLPEEGLKFMVYLQKENIIDESGMPKERFSAEFPKEGPSILRIQQVVRGDSAAYFCASSPGGQPNQPQHFGDGTRLSIL.

This rearrangement joins TRBV3-1 (or the pseudogene TRBV3-2) to TRBJ2-3, with TRBD2 identical over 9 bases. Trimming took 6 bases from V and 2 from J; bases not matched to a gene: 6. The CDR3 has 15 amino acids. The germline V gene encodes CDR1 LGHDT and CDR2 YNNKEL (reference sequence). CDR3 nucleotide sequence: TGTGCCAGCAGTGCGACTAGCGGCAACACAGATACGCAGTATTTT. Protein: CASSATSGNTDTQYF.

This CDR3 reads CASMERQANTGELFF. For the CDR3, the DNA is TGTGCCAGCATGGAGAGACAGGCGAACACCGGGGAGCTGTTTTTT. This chain connects TRBV2 to TRBJ2-2; perhaps TRBD1 as D (6 bases). Trimming shortened V by 7 bases and J by 0 bases, and 12 bases separated the two germline ends. The CDR3 sequence is 15 residues long. Germline-derived CDR1 and CDR2 are SNHLY and FYNNEI.